This is a list of T cell receptor beta chains from one sample in a study of molecular identifiers for immune sequencing clone quantification. TCRdb reprocessed the PCR reads via MiXCR and lists one record per CDR3 protein. The table lists 600,000 to 650,000 distinct CDR3 sequences, about 20% of them singletons, with 0.85% in the top ten. The sequenced sample was naive CD8+ T cells from blood, with Jurkat cell RNA spiked in. The receptors were sampled from a human donor in good health. Some libraries in this study had Jurkat cell RNA spiked in. Both conserved end residues are part of each CDR3. A D gene is named only where the DNA matches it firmly. Clone size is not always given. Where it is, it says once, few, many or a class for expanded clones.

size: many; J: TRBJ1-1; D: NA; V: TRBV30; CDR3: CACRQEMNTEAFF; DNA: TGTGCCTGTAGACAGGAGATGAACACTGAAGCTTTCTTT
size: many; J: TRBJ2-4; D: NA; V: TRBV27; CDR3: CASSPPLQGGLAKNIQYF; DNA: TGTGCCAGCAGTCCACCTCTACAGGGTGGTCTAGCCAAAAACATTCAGTACTTC
size: many; J: TRBJ2-2; D: NA; V: TRBV9; CDR3: CASSVGGGGFGTGELFF; DNA: TGTGCCAGCAGCGTAGGTGGTGGAGGTTTCGGCACCGGGGAGCTGTTTTTT
size: many; J: TRBJ1-2; D: TRBD1; V: TRBV20-1; CDR3: CSARDGTGADYGYTF; DNA: TGCAGTGCTAGGGACGGGACAGGGGCCGACTATGGCTACACCTTC
size: many; J: TRBJ2-3; D: TRBD2; V: TRBV7-2; CDR3: CASSSSGGTLDTQYF; DNA: TGTGCCAGCAGCTCTAGCGGGGGCACACTAGATACGCAGTATTTT
size: many; J: TRBJ2-6; D: NA; V: TRBV6-5; CDR3: CASSYLAQSPSGANVLTF; DNA: TGTGCCAGCAGTTACCTTGCCCAATCCCCCTCTGGGGCCAACGTCCTGACTTTC
size: many; J: TRBJ2-5; D: NA; V: TRBV20-1; CDR3: CSARVGTSPQETQYF; DNA: TGCAGTGCTAGAGTGGGGACTTCCCCGCAAGAGACCCAGTACTTC
size: NA; J: TRBJ2-7; D: NA; V: TRBV19; CDR3: CASSIAGLAYEQYF; DNA: TGTGCCAGTAGTATCGCCGGATTAGCCTACGAGCAGTACTTC
size: NA; J: TRBJ2-2; D: NA; V: TRBV4-1; CDR3: CASSHIEHDAGELFF; DNA: TGCGCCAGCAGCCATATCGAACATGACGCCGGGGAGCTGTTTTTT
size: many; J: TRBJ1-6; D: NA; V: TRBV7-6; CDR3: CASSLKSGFDSPLHF; DNA: TGTGCCAGCAGCTTAAAGTCAGGGTTCGATTCACCCCTCCACTTT
size: many; J: TRBJ1-1; D: NA; V: TRBV4-3; CDR3: CASSPYYAGSLGTEAFF; DNA: TGCGCCAGCAGCCCCTATTATGCAGGGTCTTTGGGCACTGAAGCTTTCTTT
size: few; J: TRBJ2-1; D: TRBD2; V: TRBV7-9; CDR3: CASSGLTSGKGEQFF; DNA: TGTGCCAGCAGCGGATTGACTAGCGGGAAGGGTGAGCAGTTCTTC
size: many; J: TRBJ2-7; D: NA; V: TRBV19; CDR3: CASSVLGEQYF; DNA: TGTGCCAGTAGTGTCCTTGGAGAGCAGTACTTC
size: many; J: TRBJ2-7; D: TRBD1; V: TRBV5-1; CDR3: CASSPTTGGYTYEQYF; DNA: TGCGCCAGCAGCCCAACCACAGGGGGCTACACCTACGAGCAGTACTTC
size: many; J: TRBJ1-4; D: NA; V: TRBV4-3; CDR3: CASSQDQPGDFVGEKLFF; DNA: TGCGCCAGCAGCCAAGATCAACCCGGGGATTTTGTTGGTGAAAAACTGTTTTTT
size: NA; J: TRBJ1-5; D: NA; V: TRBV19; CDR3: CASSMGTRSNRPQHF; DNA: TGTGCCAGTAGTATGGGCACCCGGAGCAATCGGCCCCAGCATTTT
size: many; J: TRBJ1-2; D: NA; V: TRBV28; CDR3: CASSFLAFYGYTF; DNA: TGTGCCAGCAGTTTTTTGGCCTTTTATGGCTACACCTTC
size: NA; J: TRBJ1-5; D: NA; V: TRBV28; CDR3: CASSPQQGNQPQHF; DNA: TGTGCCAGCAGCCCCCAGCAGGGCAATCAGCCCCAGCATTTT
size: NA; J: TRBJ2-3; D: NA; V: TRBV6-5; CDR3: CASSRGSSTDTQCF; DNA: TGTGCCAGCAGCCGCGGCAGCAGCACAGATACGCAGTGTTTT
size: many; J: TRBJ2-7; D: TRBD1; V: TRBV29-1; CDR3: CSVEVGDSNPDYEQYF; DNA: TGCAGCGTTGAAGTCGGGGACAGTAATCCGGATTACGAGCAGTACTTC